Given below is one T cell receptor beta chain in context. Its matching antigen is unknown. All donors came from Russia, were Caucasian and healthy, and spanned ages about 6 to 100. Each donor's blood draw was roughly 10 milliliters of peripheral blood. This record belongs to a study of blood T cells in healthy people across ages. Study-level results: A roughly linear fall in TCR beta diversity per million T cells was seen with increasing age.

It was with a sample-barcoded 5' primer and a J-beta primer mix that a second PCR of roughly 7 to 11 cycles was run. The template-switch adaptor was a 5' adaptor with 12 random nucleotides. It tagged each cDNA molecule. Each CDR3 protein gets one entry after TCRdb re-called the 5' RACE reads with MiXCR. There are 1.5 million to 2 million distinct CDR3 sequences in the sample; roughly 50% occur only once, and roughly 2.1% lies in the top ten. Specimen: blood. The receptor comes from a woman between 40 and 55 years old in good health.

In DNA form, the CDR3 reads TGTGCCAGCAGCTTAAGTTACAGGGGATGGGAGACCCAGTACTTC. Encoded protein: CASSLSYRGWETQYF. The chain is built from TRBV7-2 and TRBJ2-5; 7 bases agree with TRBD1. Looked up from germline, CDR1 is SGHTA and CDR2 is FQGNSA. V lost 2 bases, J lost 5 bases, and 8 bases stayed unmatched. The CDR3 totals 15 residues. The full variable domain, completed using reference TRBV7-2 and TRBJ2-5, is GAGVSQSPSNKVTEKGKDVELRCDPISGHTALYWYRQSLGQGLEFLIYFQGNSAPDKSGLPSDRFSAERTGGSVSTLTIQRTQQEDSAVYLCASSLSYRGWETQYFGPGTRLLVL.